This TCR beta chain was sequenced for a study of graft-versus-host responses after intestinal transplantation. Study information: Uniformly, recipients were administered anti-thymocyte globulin induction with subsequent tacrolimus and steroids for two to three years. General study results and limits: Graft-donor T cell macrochimerism coincided with high graft-versus-host to host-versus-graft clonal ratios in allografts. Early after transplant, HvG declines were associated with peak levels of circulating GvH clones.

Plates contained some 200,000 CFSE-labeled responder cells and some 200,000 irradiated, violet-dye-labeled stimulator cells. At the end of the reaction, proliferating CFSE-low CD3+CD4+ and CD3+CD8+ responders were sorted. The length of the CDR3 is 14 residues. V gave up 5 bases and J gave up 5 bases; unmatched junction bases: 6. The germline CDR1 and CDR2 sequences are LNHDA and SQIVND (reference sequence). TCRdb's table, derived via immunoSEQ multiplex PCR, lists solely in-frame clones and lacks some. This sample has 20,000 to 25,000 clones, with 35% to 50% found just once. Material: alloreactive CD8+ T cells from a mixed lymphocyte reaction culture, obtained before transplantation. Stated subset: CFSE-low proliferating T cells sorted from roughly six-day pre-transplant mixed lymphocyte reaction (GvH or HvG direction). This chain connects TRBV19 to TRBJ1-1; TRBD1 aligns across 9 bases. The sequence derives from a human patient who was an organ donor for intestinal transplantation. Here the CDR3 reads CASSVDRGWTEAFF. The CDR3 coding sequence is TGTGCCAGTAGTGTGGACAGGGGTTGGACTGAAGCTTTCTTT.